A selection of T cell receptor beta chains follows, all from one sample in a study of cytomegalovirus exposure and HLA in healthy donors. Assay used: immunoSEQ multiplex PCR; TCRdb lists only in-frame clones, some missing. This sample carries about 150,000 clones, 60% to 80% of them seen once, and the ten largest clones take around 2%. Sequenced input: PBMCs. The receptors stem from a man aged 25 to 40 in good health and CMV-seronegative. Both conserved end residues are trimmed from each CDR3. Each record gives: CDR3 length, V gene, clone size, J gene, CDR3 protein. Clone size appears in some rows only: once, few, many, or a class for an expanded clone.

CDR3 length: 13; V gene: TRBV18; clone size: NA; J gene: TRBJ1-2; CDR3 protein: ASSPPDTTNYGYT
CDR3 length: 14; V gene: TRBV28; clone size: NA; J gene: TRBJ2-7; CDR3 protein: ASSPPLSGGSYEQY
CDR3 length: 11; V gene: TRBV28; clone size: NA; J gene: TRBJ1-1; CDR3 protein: ASSLYGNTEAF
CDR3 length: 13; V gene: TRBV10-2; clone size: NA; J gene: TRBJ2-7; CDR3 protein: ASRFSGLGPYEQY
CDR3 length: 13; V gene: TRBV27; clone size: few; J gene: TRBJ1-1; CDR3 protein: ASRGDRGRFRSTF
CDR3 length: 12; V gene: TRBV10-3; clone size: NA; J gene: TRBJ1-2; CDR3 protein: AIRGQGENYGYT
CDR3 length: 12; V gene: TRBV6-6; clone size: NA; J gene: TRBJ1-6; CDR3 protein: ASKPGQNNSPLH
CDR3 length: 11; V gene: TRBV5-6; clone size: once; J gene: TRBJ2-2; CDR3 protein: ASSLDRTGELF
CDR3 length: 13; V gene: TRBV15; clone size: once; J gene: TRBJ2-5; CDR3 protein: ATSNSALALETQY
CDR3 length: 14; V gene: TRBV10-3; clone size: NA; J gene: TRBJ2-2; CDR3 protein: AISDPPGQGPGELF
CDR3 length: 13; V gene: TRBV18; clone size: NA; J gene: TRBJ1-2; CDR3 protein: ASSPIAGTEWGYT
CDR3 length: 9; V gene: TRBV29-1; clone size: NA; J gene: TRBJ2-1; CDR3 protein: SVVRGGEQF
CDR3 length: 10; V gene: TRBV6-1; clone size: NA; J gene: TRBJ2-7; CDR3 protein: ASGTGPHEQY
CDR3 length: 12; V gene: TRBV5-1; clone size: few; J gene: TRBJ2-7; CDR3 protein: ASSLDRGTYEQY
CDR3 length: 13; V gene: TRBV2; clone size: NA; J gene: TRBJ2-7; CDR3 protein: ASSEATSGMGEQY
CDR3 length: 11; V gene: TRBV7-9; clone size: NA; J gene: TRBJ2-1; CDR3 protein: ASSDVGQNEQF
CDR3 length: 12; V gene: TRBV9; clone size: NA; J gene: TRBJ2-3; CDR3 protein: ASSATGSTDTQY
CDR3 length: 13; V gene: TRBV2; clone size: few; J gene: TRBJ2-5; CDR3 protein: ASSDIGGRGETQY
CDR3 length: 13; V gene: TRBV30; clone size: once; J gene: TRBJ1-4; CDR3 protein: AWSLWGQENEKLF
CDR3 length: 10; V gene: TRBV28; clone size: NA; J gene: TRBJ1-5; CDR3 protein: ASSLSRQPQH
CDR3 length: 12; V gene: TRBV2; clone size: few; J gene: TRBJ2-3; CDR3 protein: ASSVRRSTDTQY
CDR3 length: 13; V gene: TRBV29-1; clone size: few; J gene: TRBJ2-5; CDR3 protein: SVDGHTGNQETQY
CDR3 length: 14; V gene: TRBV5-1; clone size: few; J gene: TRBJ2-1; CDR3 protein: ASRRSGASGSGEQF
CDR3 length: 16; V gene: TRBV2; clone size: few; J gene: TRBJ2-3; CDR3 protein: ASSDPMASGSSTDTQY
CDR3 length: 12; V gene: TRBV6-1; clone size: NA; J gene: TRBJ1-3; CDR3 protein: ASSATGSGNTIY
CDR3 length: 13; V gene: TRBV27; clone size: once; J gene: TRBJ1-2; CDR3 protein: ASSLDPVQGYGYT
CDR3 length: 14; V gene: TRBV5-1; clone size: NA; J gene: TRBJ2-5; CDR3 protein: ASSLFQDRGRETQY
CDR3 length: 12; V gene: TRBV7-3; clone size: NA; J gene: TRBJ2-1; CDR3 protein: ASTPRLADNEQF
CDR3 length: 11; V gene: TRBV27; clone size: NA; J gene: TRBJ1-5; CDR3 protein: ASSGQVGQPQH
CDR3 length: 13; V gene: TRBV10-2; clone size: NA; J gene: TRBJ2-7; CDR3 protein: ASSESLGEHYEQY
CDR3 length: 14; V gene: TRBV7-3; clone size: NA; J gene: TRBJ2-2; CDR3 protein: ASSLSGGANTGELF
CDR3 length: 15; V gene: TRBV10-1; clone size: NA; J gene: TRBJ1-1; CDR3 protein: ASSESRRGPGNTEAF
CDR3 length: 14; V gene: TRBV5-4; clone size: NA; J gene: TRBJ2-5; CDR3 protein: ASSLGPPSGSETQY
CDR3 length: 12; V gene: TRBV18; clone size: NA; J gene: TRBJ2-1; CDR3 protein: ASSTERLAVEQF
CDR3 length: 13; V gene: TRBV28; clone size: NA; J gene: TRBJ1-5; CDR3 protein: ASSGQTPSNQPQH
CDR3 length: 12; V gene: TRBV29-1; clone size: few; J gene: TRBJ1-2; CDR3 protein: SAPDYLANYGYT
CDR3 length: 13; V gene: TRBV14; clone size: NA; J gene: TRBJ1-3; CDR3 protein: ASSPVPGQGYTIY
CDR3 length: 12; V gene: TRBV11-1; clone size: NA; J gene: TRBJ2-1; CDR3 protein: ASSGGLSYNEQF
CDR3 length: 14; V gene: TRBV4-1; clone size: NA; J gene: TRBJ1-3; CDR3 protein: ASSQGPLLSGNTIY
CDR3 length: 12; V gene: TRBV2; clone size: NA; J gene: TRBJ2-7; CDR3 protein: ASSGQVGADEQY
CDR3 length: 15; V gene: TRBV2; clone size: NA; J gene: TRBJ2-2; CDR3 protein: ASSETRLLPNTGELF
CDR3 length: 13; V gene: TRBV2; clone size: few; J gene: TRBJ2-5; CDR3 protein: ASSPGQGGGETQY
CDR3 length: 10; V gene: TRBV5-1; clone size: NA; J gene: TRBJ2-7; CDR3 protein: ASASSGNEQY
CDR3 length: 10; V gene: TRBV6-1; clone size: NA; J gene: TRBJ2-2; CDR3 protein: ASSHGAGELF
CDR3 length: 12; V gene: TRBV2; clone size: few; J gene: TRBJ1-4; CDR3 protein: ASSTRESNEKLF
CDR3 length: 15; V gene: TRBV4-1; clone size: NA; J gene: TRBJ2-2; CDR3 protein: ASSFGLAGSNTGELF
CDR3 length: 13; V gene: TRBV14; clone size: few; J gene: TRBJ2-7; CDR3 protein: ASSQDGGNSYEQY
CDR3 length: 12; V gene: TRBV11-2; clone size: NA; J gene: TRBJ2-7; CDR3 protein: ASSLTRGGYEQY
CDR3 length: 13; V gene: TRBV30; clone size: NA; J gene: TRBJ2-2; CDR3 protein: AWSGGEEDTGELF
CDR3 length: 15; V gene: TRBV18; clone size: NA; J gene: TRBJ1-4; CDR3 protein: ASSPLMEGEGGEKLF
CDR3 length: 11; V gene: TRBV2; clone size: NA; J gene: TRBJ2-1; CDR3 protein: ASKSGNYNEQF
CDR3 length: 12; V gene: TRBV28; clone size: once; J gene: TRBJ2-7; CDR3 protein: ASSSPDRGREQY
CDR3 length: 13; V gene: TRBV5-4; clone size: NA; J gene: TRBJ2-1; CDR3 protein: ASSFGTSGNNEQF